This T cell receptor (beta chain) was obtained from a study of sequential checkpoint blockade in melanoma. Whole-study context: Maintenance nivolumab came after either treatment sequence.

The treatment was: randomized to nivolumab then ipilimumab (arm A) or the reverse (arm B). From thawed PBMCs, live CD3+CD8+ cells negative for CD19 and CD56 were sorted. Data came from immunoSEQ multiplex PCR; TCRdb stores just in-frame clones and leaves some out. The sample contains under 25,000 clones, around 83% of which appear only once. This clonotype was obtained from a human donor with melanoma. The sequenced sample was CD8+ T cells sorted from blood (inferred from file names), obtained from a patient given nivolumab and ipilimumab in sequence.

The CDR3 here is CASSSQPEKLFF. In DNA form, the CDR3 reads TGTGCCAGCAGCTCACAGCCTGAAAAACTGTTTTTT. This rearrangement joins TRBV11-2 to TRBJ1-4; D is undetermined. This CDR3 is built from 12 residues. CDR1 is SGHAT, CDR2 FQNNGV, per germline. The V end lost 4 bases, the J end lost 7 bases, and 7 bases lay between the germline ends.